This T cell receptor (beta chain) was sequenced during a study of vaccination effects on CD4 cells after COVID-19. About the research overall: Post-vaccine sampling occurred a median 72 days after the second dose. Every well got 1.5 million to 2.5 million PBMC, which were grown with 8.5 to 10 IU/ml IL-2 and 8.5 to 10 ug/ml peptides. Study results and caveats: Clones from infection and from vaccination both contracted markedly late after vaccination.

The authors isolated CD4+ T cells after more than eight days of culture. PCR-confirmed SARS-CoV-2 infection occurred in the person between March and December 2020. Two doses of BNT162b2 or mRNA-1273 vaccine were administered to participants. Cultures received IL-2 medium that replaced half the medium on days 3 and 7. CDR3 length: 16 amino acids. Germline V lookup: CDR1 MNHNS, CDR2 SASEGT. J gave up 3 bases and V 2 bases, and 9 bases lay outside the gene matches. Clones were read by immunoSEQ multiplex PCR, and TCRdb kept only the in-frame ones, dropping some. The data hold roughly 51,000 clones, with nearly 75% observed a single time. Comment on this clone: The antigen is undetermined.

Sequences were derived from CD4+ T cells from PBMCs cultured without peptide, sampled after COVID-19 vaccination. The receptor was isolated from a human donor who had a prior SARS-CoV-2 infection. The rearrangement uses TRBV6-1 and TRBJ2-7; 8 bases map to TRBD2. CDR3 residues: CASSEWIWGLGYEQYF. The CDR3, as DNA: TGTGCCAGCAGTGAATGGATATGGGGACTAGGCTACGAGCAGTACTTC.